Below, one TCR beta chain is given with its context. Its antigen is currently unknown. The sample originates from a study of graft-versus-host responses after intestinal transplantation. Background on the study: Transplant types were multivisceral, liver-intestinal, or isolated intestinal. Study-wide results and caveats: Some patients had graft-donor T cell macrochimerism. In their allografts, the ratios of graft-versus-host to host-versus-graft T cell clones were high. Recipient marrow showed GvH clones, some seen first in ileum or blood.

Generated by immunoSEQ multiplex PCR, the TCRdb table keeps only in-frame clones and is missing some. The sample has over 80,000 clones; roughly nine tenths are singletons. This TCR was sampled from a human donor who was the organ donor for an intestinal transplant. The material sequenced was unstimulated CD4+ T cells sorted from spleen or lymph node cells, taken before transplant.

DNA of the CDR3: TGTGCCATCAGGGGGGGTAGGGATCGTCCTGGAAACACCATATATTTT. Translated, it gives CAIRGGRDRPGNTIYF. This chain joins TRBV10-3 and TRBJ1-3, with a possible D match to TRBD1 (5 bases). CDR1 and CDR2 (germline): ENHRY, SYGVKD. There are 16 residues in the CDR3. With 6 bases removed from V and 2 bases from J, the gap between germline ends came to 17 bases.